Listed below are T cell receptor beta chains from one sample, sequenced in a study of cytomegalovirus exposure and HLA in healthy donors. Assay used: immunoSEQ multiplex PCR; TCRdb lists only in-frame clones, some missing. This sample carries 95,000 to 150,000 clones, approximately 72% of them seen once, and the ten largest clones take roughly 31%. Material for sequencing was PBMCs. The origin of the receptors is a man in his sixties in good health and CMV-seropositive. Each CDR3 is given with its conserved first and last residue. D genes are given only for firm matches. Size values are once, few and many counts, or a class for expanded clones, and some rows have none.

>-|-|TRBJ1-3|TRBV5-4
TGTGCCAGCAGCCCTGCGGGGGGAAACACCATATATTTT
CASSPAGGNTIYF
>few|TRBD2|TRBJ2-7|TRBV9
TGTGCCAGCAGCCCCACCCCGGGGGGGGCGGTGTACGAGCAGTACTTC
CASSPTPGGAVYEQYF
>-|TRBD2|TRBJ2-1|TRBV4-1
TGCGCCAGCAGGGACGGGACTAGCGGGGTCAATGAGCAGTTCTTC
CASRDGTSGVNEQFF
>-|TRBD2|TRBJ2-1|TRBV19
TGTGCCAGTAGTATTAGGGGGACTAGCGGGGGGACTGCCCACAATGAGCAGTTCTTC
CASSIRGTSGGTAHNEQFF
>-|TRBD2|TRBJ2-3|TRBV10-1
TGCGCCAGCAGTGAGTGGGGGACTAGCGATTCAGATACGCAGTATTTT
CASSEWGTSDSDTQYF
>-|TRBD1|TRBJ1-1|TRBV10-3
TGTGCCATCACCGACAGGGGGAAAGGGGGGAACACTGAAGCTTTCTTT
CAITDRGKGGNTEAFF
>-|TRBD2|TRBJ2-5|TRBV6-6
TGTGCCAGCAGGTCCCTAGCGGGGGGCCTGGAGCAGTACTTC
CASRSLAGGLEQYF
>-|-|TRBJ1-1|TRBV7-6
TGTGTCAGCAGCTTAGCGGGGGGGCGGGTAGGCACTGAAGCTTTCTTT
CVSSLAGGRVGTEAFF
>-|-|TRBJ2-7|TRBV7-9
TGTGCCAGCAGCTTTGGGGGGTCCTACGAGCAGTACTTC
CASSFGGSYEQYF
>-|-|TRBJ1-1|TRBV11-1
TGTGCCAGCAGCTTAGCGAGGAGGCCAACGGACACTGAAGCTTTCTTT
CASSLARRPTDTEAFF
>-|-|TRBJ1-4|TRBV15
TGTGCCACCAGCAGAGTCGGGCAGGGTAGTGAAAAACTGTTTTTT
CATSRVGQGSEKLFF
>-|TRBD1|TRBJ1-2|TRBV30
TGTGCCTGGAGGGGACAGGGAGGCTATGGCTACACCTTC
CAWRGQGGYGYTF
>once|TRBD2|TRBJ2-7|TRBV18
TGTGCCAGCTCACCAGGACTAGCGGGAGTGGGCGACGAGCAGTACTTC
CASSPGLAGVGDEQYF
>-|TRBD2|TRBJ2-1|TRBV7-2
TGTGCCAGCATCCGGGGGGGGCTTTCTTTGAATGAGCAGTTCTTC
CASIRGGLSLNEQFF
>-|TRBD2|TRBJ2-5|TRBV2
TGTGCCAGCAGAGGGACTAGCGGGAGGATCCCCCAGTACTTC
CASRGTSGRIPQYF
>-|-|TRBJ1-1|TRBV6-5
TGTGCCAGCAGTATAGCCCCACAGGCCAGAGAAGCTTTCTTT
CASSIAPQAREAFF
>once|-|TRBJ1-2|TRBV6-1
TGTGCCAGCATCGGGAAGGGGGACTATGGCTACACCTTC
CASIGKGDYGYTF
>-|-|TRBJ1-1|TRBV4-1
TGCGCCAGCAGCCAAGTAACGGGGTCCACTGAAGCTTTCTTT
CASSQVTGSTEAFF
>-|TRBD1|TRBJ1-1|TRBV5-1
TGCGCCAGCAGCTACAGACCAGAAGACAGGGGGCAGATCGAAGCTTTCTTT
CASSYRPEDRGQIEAFF
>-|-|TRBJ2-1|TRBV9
TGTGCCAGCAGCGTAGCTTATGAGCAGTTCTTC
CASSVAYEQFF
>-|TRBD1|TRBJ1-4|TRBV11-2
TGTGCCAGCAGGGGGACAGGTTTGAGTGAAAAACTGTTTTTT
CASRGTGLSEKLFF
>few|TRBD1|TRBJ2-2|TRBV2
TGTGCCAGCATTCGGGACAGCCTCGGGGAGCTGTTTTTT
CASIRDSLGELFF
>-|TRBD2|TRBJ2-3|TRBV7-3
TGTGCCAGCAGTTTTAAGAGGCCAGGGGTAGCGGGGACAGATACGCAGTATTTT
CASSFKRPGVAGTDTQYF
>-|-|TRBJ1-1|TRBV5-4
TGTGCCAGCAGCCCCAAGGCGGGGAACACTGAAGCTTTCTTT
CASSPKAGNTEAFF
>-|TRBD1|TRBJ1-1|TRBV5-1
TGCGCCAGCAGATATACAGGGGGATCCACTGAAGCTTTCTTT
CASRYTGGSTEAFF
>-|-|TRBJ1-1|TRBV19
TGTGCCAGTAACGCAGGGGACACTGAAGCTTTCTTT
CASNAGDTEAFF
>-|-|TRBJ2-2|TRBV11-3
TGTGCCAGCAGCTTAGGAGCAGGGTCTCCGGGCACCGGGGAGCTGTTTTTT
CASSLGAGSPGTGELFF
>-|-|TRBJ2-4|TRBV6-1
TGTGCCAGCAGTGAAACTAGGAGGGGAAACATTCAGTACTTC
CASSETRRGNIQYF
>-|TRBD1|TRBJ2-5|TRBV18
TGTGCCAGCTCACCCCGACAGGGCTTCGAAGAGACCCAGTACTTC
CASSPRQGFEETQYF
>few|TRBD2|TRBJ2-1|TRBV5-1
TGCGCCAGCAGCTCCACTAGCGGGAGTGCTGATGAGCAGTTCTTC
CASSSTSGSADEQFF